This entry lists 24 T cell receptor beta chains sequenced from one sample in a study of shared clonotypes between healthy human individuals. TCRdb's copy holds only in-frame clones and misses some; the assay was immunoSEQ multiplex PCR. The sample includes about 2.1 million clones, roughly 95% seen only once; the top ten take around 1.7%. The naive CD8 subset, CD45RO-negative cells positively selected for CCR7, excluded terminally differentiated effector memory CD45RA+ cells. Sequencing input: naive CD8+ T cells from PBMCs. Receptors originate from a man aged 18 to 35 in good health. Some clones in this sample may be carry-over from other donors' samples.

The J gene is TRBJ2-7, the V gene TRBV16; D may match TRBD1 or TRBD2 (5 bases each). Looked up from germline, CDR1 is KGHSY and CDR2 is FQNENV. This CDR3 region has 15 residues. V was shortened by 4 bases and J by 2 bases, with 15 bases between the two germline ends. The CDR3 loop is CASSRAGTEAYEQYF. CDR3 sequence (DNA): TGTGCCAGCAGCCGCGCCGGGACGGAGGCCTACGAGCAGTACTTC.

CDR3 nucleotides: TGTGCCCGGGGGGAGGTCTCCTACGAGCAGTACTTC. Residues: CARGEVSYEQYF. The genes are TRBV27 and TRBJ2-7; 7 bases align to TRBD2. Germline V lookup: CDR1 MNHEY, CDR2 SMNVEV (reference sequence). The CDR3 is 12 residues long. The junction had 4 bases not matched to a gene; V was cut back by 11 bases and J by 0 bases.

This chain links TRBV6-5 with TRBJ2-2; D uncertain. This CDR3 spans 16 amino acids. V was clipped by 2 bases and J by 0 bases, with 10 bases between them. Germline V gives CDR1 MNHEY, CDR2 SVGAGI. DNA for the CDR3: TGTGCCAGCAGTTACGGTACTGACGCGAACACCGGGGAGCTGTTTTTT. As protein: CASSYGTDANTGELFF.

V usage is TRBV4-1 and J usage is TRBJ2-1, with 8 bases fitting TRBD2. Losses at the gene ends were 4 bases for V and 7 bases for J; bases not matched to a gene: 9. Germline CDR1 MGHRA, CDR2 YSYEKL. The CDR3 runs 15 residues. The CDR3 reads CASSPLGSGSNEQFF. The CDR3 DNA is TGCGCCAGCAGCCCTCTTGGGAGCGGGAGTAATGAGCAGTTCTTC.

This chain joins TRBV7-3 and TRBJ1-1; D gene ambiguous. V lost 7 bases and J lost 7, with 16 bases in between. CDR1 and CDR2 (germline): SGHTA, FQGTGA. The CDR3 contains 13 residues. Here the CDR3 reads CASTGSRFSEAFF. CDR3 nucleotide sequence: TGTGCCAGCACCGGAAGCCGGTTCAGTGAAGCTTTCTTT.

For the CDR3, the DNA is TGCAGCGCCATGCAGGCCACCGGACCCCTCCACTTT. Translated, it gives CSAMQATGPLHF. V usage is TRBV29-1 and J usage is TRBJ1-6, with no clear D. The V end was cut by 7 bases, the J end by 12 bases, with 16 bases between. Germline lookup yields CDR1 SQVTM and CDR2 ANQGSEA. CDR3 size: 12 residues.

This chain connects TRBV7-2 to TRBJ2-4; 11 bases align to TRBD2. J lost 8 bases, V lost 1 base, and 10 bases had no gene match. CDR1 and CDR2 from the germline V gene are SGHTA and FQGNSA. CDR3 size: 17 residues. Here the CDR3 reads CASSLGLAGGLGDIQYF. CDR3 DNA: TGTGCCAGCAGCTTAGGGCTAGCGGGAGGCCTGGGTGACATTCAGTACTTC.

This chain links TRBV2 with TRBJ2-5; the match to TRBD2 covers 11 bases. V lost 1 base, J lost 5 bases, and 12 bases stayed unmatched. The CDR3 sequence is 18 residues long. The germline CDR1 and CDR2 sequences are SNHLY and FYNNEI. The CDR3 sequence: CASSEEVLAGESGETQYF. The CDR3 DNA sequence: TGTGCCAGCAGTGAAGAGGTACTAGCGGGAGAATCAGGGGAGACCCAGTACTTC.

V and J are TRBV30 and TRBJ2-3; D assignment may be TRBD1 or TRBD2 (5 bases each). Trimming shortened V by 4 bases and J by 4 bases, and 15 bases separated the two germline ends. The CDR3 runs 14 residues. CDR1 GTSNPN and CDR2 SVGIG come from the germline V gene (reference sequence). The CDR3 DNA is TGTGCCTGGACTGGGACGTCGTTCGCAGATACGCAGTATTTT. As protein: CAWTGTSFADTQYF.

The chain recombines TRBV14 with TRBJ2-7; no definite D call. The CDR3 is 14 residues long. The germline V and J ends were trimmed by 3 bases and 5 bases, with 14 bases remaining between them. Looked up from germline, CDR1 is SGHDN and CDR2 is FVKESK. The CDR3 sequence is CASSHRTPFHEQYF. The CDR3, as DNA: TGTGCCAGCAGCCATAGGACGCCGTTTCACGAGCAGTACTTC.

This rearrangement joins TRBV4-1 to TRBJ1-1; TRBD1 might be the D (5 bases). Trimming left V 1 base short and J 3 bases short, with 12 bases between. The CDR3 has 15 residues. The germline gives CDR1 MGHRA, CDR2 YSYEKL. CDR3 residues: CASSQVSRGDTEAFF. In DNA, the CDR3 is TGCGCCAGCAGCCAAGTATCCCGGGGCGACACTGAAGCTTTCTTT.

The CDR3 reads CASSLFRTSGFQETQYF. DNA for the CDR3: TGTGCCAGCAGTTTATTTCGGACTAGCGGGTTCCAAGAGACCCAGTACTTC. This chain joins TRBV27 and TRBJ2-5, with 11 bases that match TRBD2. The J segment lost 1 base and the V segment lost 1 base, leaving 5 bases of the junction unmatched. The CDR3 is made up of 17 amino acids. Germline V lookup: CDR1 MNHEY, CDR2 SMNVEV (reference sequence).

The chain carries TRBV27 and TRBJ2-1, with D unresolved. V shed 2 bases and J shed 7 bases, with 9 bases lying between them. Germline lookup yields CDR1 MNHEY and CDR2 SMNVEV (reference sequence). CDR3 size: 13 residues. The chain's CDR3 is CASSLLLRNEQFF. CDR3 coding DNA: TGTGCCAGCAGTTTACTTCTCCGGAATGAGCAGTTCTTC.

The genes are TRBV7-9 and TRBJ1-1; TRBD1 aligns across 7 bases. This CDR3 has 17 residues. CDR1 and CDR2 (germline): SEHNR, FQNEAQ (reference sequence). J gave up 1 base and V 5 bases, and 13 bases lay outside the gene matches. CDR3: CASSPAGTAGRNTEAFF. As DNA, the CDR3 is TGTGCCAGCAGCCCCGCCGGGACAGCGGGAAGGAACACTGAAGCTTTCTTT.

V and J are TRBV4-1 and TRBJ1-1, with D unclear. V was shortened by 0 bases and J by 0 bases, with 20 bases between the two germline ends. CDR1 is MGHRA and CDR2 is YSYEKL in the germline V gene. CDR3 size: 19 residues. The CDR3: CASSQDPLGGFGLNTEAFF. CDR3 in DNA: TGCGCCAGCAGCCAAGATCCCTTGGGAGGGTTTGGGCTGAACACTGAAGCTTTCTTT.

This rearrangement joins TRBV4-3 to TRBJ2-2, with TRBD1 matching 7 bases. Germline V gives CDR1 LGHNA, CDR2 YSLEER. With 3 bases clipped from V and 7 bases from J, the junction kept 14 bases outside the gene matches. CDR3 length: 17 amino acids. CDR3 amino acids: CASSQKVGTDSGGELFF. In DNA form, the CDR3 reads TGCGCCAGCAGCCAGAAAGTTGGGACAGACTCCGGCGGGGAGCTGTTTTTT.

The genes are TRBV11-2 and TRBJ2-7; D possibly matches TRBD1 or TRBD2 (5 bases each). The CDR3 loop spans 14 amino acids. V lost 4 bases to trimming and J lost 5 bases, with 15 bases between them. CDR1 and CDR2 from the germline V gene are SGHAT and FQNNGV. The CDR3, as DNA: TGTGCCAGCAGCTCGGGACGGATCCCCCACGAGCAGTACTTC. Its protein product is CASSSGRIPHEQYF.

Regarding this clone: Other nucleotide sequences from this sample produce the same CDR3. This chain's CDR3 is CSVARDYGYTF. The DNA for the CDR3 is TGCAGCGTTGCCAGGGACTATGGCTACACCTTC. This rearrangement joins TRBV29-1 to TRBJ1-2; D perhaps matches TRBD1 (5 bases). From germline, CDR1 is SQVTM and CDR2 ANQGSEA. V lost 4 bases and J 3 bases, leaving 6 bases between the germline ends. There are 11 residues in the CDR3. Variable domain in full (rest from reference TRBV29-1 and TRBJ1-2): SAVISQKPSRDICQRGTSLTIQCQVDSQVTMMFWYRQQPGQSLTLIATANQGSEATYESGFVIDKFPISRPNLTFSTLTVSNMSPEDSSIYLCSVARDYGYTFGSGTRLTVV.

V and J are TRBV6-1 and TRBJ2-7; no clear D. Germline CDR1 and CDR2: MNHNS and SASEGT. This CDR3 contains 14 residues. The germline V and J ends were trimmed by 3 bases and 3 bases, with 12 bases remaining between them. The CDR3 loop reads CASSDTWANYEQYF. CDR3 nucleotide sequence: TGTGCCAGCAGTGATACCTGGGCCAACTACGAGCAGTACTTC.

The table lists this clone with a count of one. Its ends do not fully match the called genes, so a read error is possible. The chain joins TRBV2 to TRBJ2-7, with D perhaps TRBD1 or TRBD2 (5 bases each). Germline loops: CDR1 SNHLY, CDR2 FYNNEI. The CDR3 consists of 10 residues. The CDR3 sequence: CASGWPPGPF. The CDR3 DNA is TGTGCCAGCGGATGGCCTCCGGGACCCTTC.

The chain employs TRBV19 and TRBJ1-2; D is uncertain. Trimming removed 4 bases at V and 6 bases at J, with 18 bases between. Germline V gene lookup returns CDR1 LNHDA and CDR2 SQIVND (reference sequence). The CDR3 has 15 residues. The DNA for the CDR3 is TGTGCCAGTAGTACGCCCGTGACCTCCTCGAATGGCTACACCTTC. Translated, it gives CASSTPVTSSNGYTF.

The chain has TRBV27 and TRBJ2-1; unclear D gene. V lost 6 bases and J 7 bases, leaving 10 bases between the germline ends. The CDR3 has 12 amino acids. Germline CDR1 and CDR2: MNHEY and SMNVEV (reference sequence). CDR3 sequence (DNA): TGTGCCAGCAGCCTGGGGTGGAATGAGCAGTTCTTC. This sequence encodes CASSLGWNEQFF.

The J gene is TRBJ2-1, the V gene TRBV10-3, with 8 positions matching TRBD2. Germline lookup yields CDR1 ENHRY and CDR2 SYGVKD. The CDR3 totals 14 residues. The V and J ends lost 10 bases and 2 bases, in that order; junction bases with no gene match: 7. This CDR3 reads CATKLAVPYNEQFF. The CDR3 DNA follows: TGTGCCACCAAACTAGCGGTACCCTACAATGAGCAGTTCTTC.

This clone was seen once. J is TRBJ2-1 and V is TRBV4-1; a possible D gene is TRBD2 (5 bases). The CDR3 has 18 amino acids. CDR1 MGHRA and CDR2 YSYEKL come from the germline V gene. With 3 bases removed from V and 2 bases from J, the gap between germline ends came to 20 bases. CDR3 sequence: CASSHPWRSLEPYNEQFF. The CDR3 DNA follows: TGCGCCAGCAGCCATCCTTGGAGGTCTTTAGAACCCTACAATGAGCAGTTCTTC.